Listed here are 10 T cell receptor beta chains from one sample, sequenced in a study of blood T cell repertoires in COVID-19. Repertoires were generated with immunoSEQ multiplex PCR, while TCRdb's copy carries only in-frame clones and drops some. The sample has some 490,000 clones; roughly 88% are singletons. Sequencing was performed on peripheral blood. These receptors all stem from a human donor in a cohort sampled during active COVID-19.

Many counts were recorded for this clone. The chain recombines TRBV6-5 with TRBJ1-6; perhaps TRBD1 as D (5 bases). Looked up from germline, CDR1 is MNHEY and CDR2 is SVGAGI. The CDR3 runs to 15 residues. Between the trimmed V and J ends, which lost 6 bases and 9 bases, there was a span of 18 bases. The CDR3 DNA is TGTGCCAGCAGGTCACGGGGGTTTATGAGTTCACCCCTCCACTTT. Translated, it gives CASRSRGFMSSPLHF.

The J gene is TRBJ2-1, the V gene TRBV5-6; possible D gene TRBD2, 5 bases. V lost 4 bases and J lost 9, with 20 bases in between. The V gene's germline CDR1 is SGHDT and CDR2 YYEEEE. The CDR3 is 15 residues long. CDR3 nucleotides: TGTGCCAGCAGCCCGGACTTAGCGCCCCGGGCTGAGCAGTTCTTC. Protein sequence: CASSPDLAPRAEQFF.

CDR3 in amino acids: CASSLGGQGRQPQHF. In nucleotides, the CDR3 is TGTGCCAGCAGCTTGGGGGGACAGGGCAGGCAGCCCCAGCATTTT. V usage is TRBV5-6 and J usage is TRBJ1-5, with 9 bases matching TRBD1. The ends lost 0 bases at V and 7 bases at J; junction bases unmatched: 5. The CDR3 covers 15 residues. The germline V gene has CDR1 SGHDT and CDR2 YYEEEE.

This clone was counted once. CDR3 DNA: TGTGCCAGCACCCGGGACAGACCCTCAACTAATGAAAAACTGTTTTTT. Amino acids: CASTRDRPSTNEKLFF. The chain joins TRBV2 to TRBJ1-4, with TRBD1 matching over 7 bases. In germline, CDR1 is SNHLY, CDR2 FYNNEI. The CDR3 sequence is 16 residues long. V lost 7 bases, J lost 0 bases, and 8 bases stayed unmatched. The whole variable domain, filled in from reference TRBV2 and TRBJ1-4, reads EPEVTQTPSHQVTQMGQEVILRCVPISNHLYFYWYRQILGQKVEFLVSFYNNEISEKSEIFDDQFSVERPDGSNFTLKIRSTKLEDSAMYFCASTRDRPSTNEKLFFGSGTQLSVL.

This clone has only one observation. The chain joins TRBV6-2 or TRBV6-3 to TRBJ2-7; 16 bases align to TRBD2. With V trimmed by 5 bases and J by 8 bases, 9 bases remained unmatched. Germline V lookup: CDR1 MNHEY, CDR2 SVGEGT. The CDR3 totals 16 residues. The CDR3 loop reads CASSRTGLAGGSQQYF. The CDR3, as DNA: TGTGCCAGCAGTCGGACGGGACTAGCGGGAGGGTCCCAGCAGTACTTC.

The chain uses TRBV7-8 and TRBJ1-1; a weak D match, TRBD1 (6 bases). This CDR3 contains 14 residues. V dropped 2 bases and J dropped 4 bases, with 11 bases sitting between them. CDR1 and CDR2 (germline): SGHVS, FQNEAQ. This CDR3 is CASSLLAGATEAFF. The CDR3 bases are TGTGCCAGCAGCTTACTCGCAGGGGCCACTGAAGCTTTCTTT.

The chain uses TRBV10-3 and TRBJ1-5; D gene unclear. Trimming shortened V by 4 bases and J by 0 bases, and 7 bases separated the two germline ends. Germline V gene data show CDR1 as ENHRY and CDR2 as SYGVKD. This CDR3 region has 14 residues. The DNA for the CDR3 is TGTGCCATCAGTGGCGGATATAGCAATCAGCCCCAGCATTTT. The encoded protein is CAISGGYSNQPQHF.

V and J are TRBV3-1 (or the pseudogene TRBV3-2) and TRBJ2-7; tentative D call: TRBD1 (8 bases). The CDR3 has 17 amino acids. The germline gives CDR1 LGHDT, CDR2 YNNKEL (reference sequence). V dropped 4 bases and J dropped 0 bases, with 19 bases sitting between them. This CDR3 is CASSPRKRDRSSYEQYF. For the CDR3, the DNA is TGTGCCAGCAGCCCCCGCAAGCGGGACAGGAGCTCCTACGAGCAGTACTTC.

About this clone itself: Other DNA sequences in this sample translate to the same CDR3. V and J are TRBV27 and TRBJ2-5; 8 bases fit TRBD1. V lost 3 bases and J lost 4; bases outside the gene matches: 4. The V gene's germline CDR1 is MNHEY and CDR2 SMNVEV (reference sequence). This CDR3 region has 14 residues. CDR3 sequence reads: CASSFQGAGETQYF. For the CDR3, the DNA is TGTGCCAGCAGTTTCCAGGGGGCGGGAGAGACCCAGTACTTC.

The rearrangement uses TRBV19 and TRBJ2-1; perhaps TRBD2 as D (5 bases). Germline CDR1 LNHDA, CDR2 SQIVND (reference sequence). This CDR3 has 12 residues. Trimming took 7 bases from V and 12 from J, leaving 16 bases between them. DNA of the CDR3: TGTGCCAGTACTGGGTTCTCAAGCGGGCAGTTCTTC. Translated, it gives CASTGFSSGQFF.